The following is a T cell receptor (beta chain) sequence with its context. The antigen it binds to is not known. Base qualities are not at hand, and no much larger clone is one base apart. Collaborating institutions collected whole blood in K2EDTA tubes following their own protocols. For TCRbeta analysis, collaborators shipped samples in one of three forms: frozen whole blood, isolated PBMCs, or DNA extracted from either of those sample types. The data derive from a study of blood T cell repertoires in COVID-19 (TCRdb year 2020). About the investigation overall: Collaborator samples came from the United States, Italy and Spain and covered acute and convalescent phases of COVID-19. The prospective study material was composed of cDNA or gDNA derived from T cells, B-cell-depleted T cells, or PBMCs. The samples were drawn from two sources: the first 160 participants of the ongoing ImmuneRACE study, and fewer than 1,500 subjects contributed by 6 global collaborators. Where HLA class I and class II types were available, the types were taken from metadata supplied by the sample provider, not from assay-based typing. A de-identified subject ID, COVID-19 status, age in years and sex were almost always included in the sample metadata. The repertoires were released in a freely available public database meant as a resource for research on the immune response to SARS-CoV-2. The dataset comprised deeply sampled blood TCRbeta repertoires from subjects exposed to, actively infected with, or recovered from COVID-19.

TCRbeta CDR3 regions were amplified from genomic DNA using the immunoSEQ Assay, a bias-controlled multiplex PCR. As for the original processing: Nucleated cell counts per sample were estimated from amplification of reference gene primers within the assay. Sequence reads were collapsed and filtered to measure the absolute abundance of every unique TCRbeta CDR3 rearrangement. For each sample, productive Simpson clonality was calculated as the square root of Simpson's diversity index over productive rearrangements. What TCRdb holds here is the immuneACCESS table cut down to in-frame rearrangements. Part of the clones is not present; checked against another copy, under half of the missing clones reflect an unresolved V gene, and the others are unexplained. V and J calls plus clone size are reproduced from that table; the DNA served to infer D and trimming. This sample is represented by tens of thousands of clones; roughly 84% of them were singletons. Clones ranked in the top ten supply roughly 4.5% of the sample.

The germline V and J ends show losses of 4 bases and 5 bases respectively, and no gene match explains 11 bases of the junction. Taken from the germline V gene, the CDR1 and CDR2 loops are SGHTS and YDEGEE. The CDR3 measures 16 amino acids from cysteine to phenylalanine. Just CDR3 DNA is preserved here, 48 bases in frame from base 1. Findings and caveats that apply to the study as a whole: How much clinical and demographic metadata was included differed by source and by participant, and the metadata was provided uncurated.

Sequenced: peripheral blood. The TCR sequence derives from a woman aged 80 or over with acute or convalescent COVID-19. Recombination joined TRBV5-8 with TRBJ2-3; TRBD2 agrees with 9 junctional bases. The CDR3 has the sequence CASSPARRGGGDTQYF. The sequenced DNA: TGTGCCAGCAGCCCGGCCAGACGCGGGGGGGGAGATACGCAGTATTTT.